The clone carrying this T cell receptor (beta chain) was seen more than once but under ten times. The entry originates in a study of blood T cells in healthy people across ages. A second PCR, run for about 7 to 12 cycles, used a sample-barcoded 5' primer plus a J-beta primer mix. TCRdb redid the calling of the 5' RACE reads with MiXCR, one entry per CDR3 protein. This table holds around 1,100,000 distinct CDR3 sequences, approximately 38% found once. The J segment lost 8 bases and the V segment lost 6 bases, leaving 7 bases of the junction unmatched. The CDR3 contains 15 residues. Germline values: CDR1 SNHLY, CDR2 FYNNEI. Sample donors were healthy Caucasian individuals that came from Russia, aged roughly 6 to 95.

Source material: blood. This TCR derives from a man between 18 and 29 years old in good health. The gene calls are TRBV2 and TRBJ1-6; TRBD1 aligns across 10 bases. DNA for the CDR3: TGTGCCAGCAGGGAGGGACAGGGGAGATATTCACCCCTCCACTTT. Its translation is CASREGQGRYSPLHF.